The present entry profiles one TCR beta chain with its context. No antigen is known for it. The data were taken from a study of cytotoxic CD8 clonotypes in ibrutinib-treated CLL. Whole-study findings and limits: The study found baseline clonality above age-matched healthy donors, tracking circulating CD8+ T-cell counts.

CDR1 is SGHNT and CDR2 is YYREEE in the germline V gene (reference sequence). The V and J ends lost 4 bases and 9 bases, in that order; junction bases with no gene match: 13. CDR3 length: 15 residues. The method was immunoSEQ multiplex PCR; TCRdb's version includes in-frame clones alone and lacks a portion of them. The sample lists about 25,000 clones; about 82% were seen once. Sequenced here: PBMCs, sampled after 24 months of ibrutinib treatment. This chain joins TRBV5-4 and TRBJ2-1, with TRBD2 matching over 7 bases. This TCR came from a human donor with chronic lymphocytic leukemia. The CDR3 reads CASSGEAAGLTEQFF. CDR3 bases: TGTGCCAGCAGCGGGGAAGCAGCGGGGTTAACTGAGCAGTTCTTC.